The 30 T cell receptor beta chains below were found in one sample sequenced in a study of cytomegalovirus exposure and HLA in healthy donors. Use of 60 Vbeta and 13 Jbeta primers characterized the PCR. Some clones are missing from TCRdb's copy, which holds only in-frame ones; the method was immunoSEQ multiplex PCR. Among approximately 150,000 clones listed, around three quarters were seen once. Sample: PBMCs. The receptors were gathered from a male donor in good health and CMV-seronegative.

The table lists this clone with a count of one. The chain joins TRBV2 to TRBJ2-7; D is unresolved. With 7 bases removed from V and 9 bases from J, the gap between germline ends came to 13 bases. This CDR3 contains 11 residues. Germline CDR1 is SNHLY and CDR2 is FYNNEI. The CDR3 reads CASTDSARQYF. CDR3 nucleotide sequence: TGTGCCAGCACAGACTCTGCAAGGCAGTACTTC.

The rearrangement uses TRBV9 and TRBJ1-1; the D gene is possibly TRBD1 (5 bases). The CDR3 sequence is 15 residues long. Trimming removed 0 bases at V and 3 bases at J, with 12 bases between. Germline V gene lookup returns CDR1 SGDLS and CDR2 YYNGEE. This chain's CDR3 is CASSVGVLGDTEAFF. The CDR3 nucleotides read TGTGCCAGCAGCGTAGGTGTCCTAGGGGACACTGAAGCTTTCTTT.

This clone was seen only a few times. The V gene is TRBV6-1, the J gene TRBJ1-2; D might be TRBD1 (6 bases). V lost 4 bases and J lost 0, with 6 bases in between. This CDR3 is 13 amino acids long. From germline, CDR1 is MNHNS and CDR2 SASEGT. Here the CDR3 reads CASSGDTNYGYTF. CDR3 nucleotide sequence: TGTGCCAGCAGTGGGGACACTAACTATGGCTACACCTTC.

In the case of this clone: Compared with germline, one end of the junction differs, possibly owing to a read error. The genes are TRBV7-9 and TRBJ1-1, with 9 bases identical to TRBD1. The germline gives CDR1 SEHNR, CDR2 FQNEAQ (reference sequence). CDR3 size: 15 residues. CDR3 nucleotides: TGTTCCAGCAGTAATCGGGACAGGGAGGACACTGAAGCTTTCTTT. It codes for CSSSNRDREDTEAFF.

The table lists this clone with a few counts. V and J are TRBV29-1 and TRBJ2-1; D possibly corresponds to TRBD1 (5 bases). V lost 1 base and J 4 bases, leaving 17 bases between the germline ends. Germline lookup yields CDR1 SQVTM and CDR2 ANQGSEA. This CDR3 is 16 amino acids long. CDR3 in DNA: TGCAGCGTTGAAGGAGCCGAAGGGGTATCATACAATGAGCAGTTCTTC. Translated, it gives CSVEGAEGVSYNEQFF.

The chain combines TRBV5-4 with TRBJ1-2, with a weak D call TRBD1 (5 bases). Looked up from germline, CDR1 is SGHNT and CDR2 is YYREEE (reference sequence). The CDR3 length is 13 residues. Trimming stripped 0 bases from V and 12 bases from J, with 15 bases between. The CDR3 DNA sequence: TGTGCCAGCAGCTTGGGGGCCAGGGTGGATAACACCTTC. Its protein product is CASSLGARVDNTF.

This rearrangement joins TRBV28 to TRBJ2-6; D ambiguous. CDR1 and CDR2 (germline): MDHEN, SYDVKM. The V gene lost 7 bases and the J gene lost 2 bases, with 9 bases spanning the gap. The CDR3 extends over 14 amino acids. CDR3 sequence: CASTKRTGANVLTF. The CDR3 bases are TGTGCCAGCACTAAGAGAACTGGGGCCAACGTCCTGACTTTC.

The chain couples TRBV5-1 to TRBJ1-2; D might be TRBD1 (5 bases). V was shortened by 4 bases and J by 8 bases, with 18 bases between the two germline ends. The CDR3 has 14 residues. The germline V gene has CDR1 SGHRS and CDR2 YFSETQ. The DNA of the CDR3 is TGCGCCAGCAGCCTTGAGACGGGGGATAGAGGCTACACCTTC. Protein product: CASSLETGDRGYTF.

Points on this clone: One end of the junction fails to match germline, which may point to a read error. The rearrangement uses TRBV7-9 and TRBJ2-7, with TRBD2 matching 8 bases. There are 15 residues in the CDR3. Germline V CDR1 and CDR2: SEHNR, FQNEAQ (reference sequence). CDR3 amino acids: CSSSQPLAGIYEQYF. The CDR3 region has the DNA TGTTCCAGCAGCCAACCCCTAGCGGGCATCTACGAGCAGTACTTC.

The chain has TRBV7-2 and TRBJ2-7, with D uncertain. The CDR3 runs to 14 residues. Per the germline V gene, CDR1 is SGHTA and CDR2 is FQGNSA. V was pared by 3 bases and J by 4 bases, with 13 bases between. The CDR3 DNA reads as TGTGCCAGCAGCTTTTCATCTGTGACTTACGAGCAGTACTTC. It translates to CASSFSSVTYEQYF.

The genes are TRBV7-8 and TRBJ2-1; 11 positions agree with TRBD2. CDR1 and CDR2 from the germline V gene are SGHVS and FQNEAQ. The CDR3 is made up of 15 amino acids. J lost 5 bases, V lost 1 base, and 1 base had no gene match. The CDR3 nucleotides read TGTGCCAGCAGCTTAGGACTAGCGGGAAACAATGAGCAGTTCTTC. Translation: CASSLGLAGNNEQFF.

CDR3 residues: CASSLTGSGNTIYF. The CDR3 region has the DNA TGTGCCAGCAGTTTAACGGGCTCTGGAAACACCATATATTTT. The chain has TRBV28 and TRBJ1-3; D unresolved. Trimming shortened V by 2 bases and J by 0 bases, and 5 bases separated the two germline ends. This CDR3 region has 14 residues. The germline CDR1 and CDR2 sequences are MDHEN and SYDVKM.

This clone was observed a handful of times. This sequence joins TRBV11-2 and TRBJ1-6; tentatively, D is TRBD1 (5 bases). The CDR3 consists of 17 residues. Germline CDR1 and CDR2: SGHAT and FQNNGV. Trimming removed 6 bases from V and 7 bases from J, with 22 bases in between. The CDR3 nucleotides read TGTGCCAGCAGTCGGCAGGGATCCCCAGGTCGGAATTCACCCCTCCACTTT. Its protein product is CASSRQGSPGRNSPLHF.

V usage is TRBV6-1 and J usage is TRBJ1-2; 8 bases agree with TRBD1. The CDR3 runs to 14 residues. Germline CDR1 MNHNS, CDR2 SASEGT. The junction had 7 bases not matched to a gene; V was cut back by 4 bases and J by 6 bases. The CDR3 nucleotides read TGTGCCAGCAGTGCAGAGTTACAGGGGGATGGCTACACCTTC. Its protein product is CASSAELQGDGYTF.

The CDR3, as DNA: TGTGCCTGGATACCCTGGGACAGCCCGTACGAGCAGTACTTC. This translates into CAWIPWDSPYEQYF. This chain joins TRBV30 and TRBJ2-7; 7 positions agree with TRBD1. Germline CDR1 is GTSNPN and CDR2 is SVGIG (reference sequence). V dropped 4 bases and J dropped 4; count of bases not matched to a gene: 10. This CDR3 has 14 amino acids.

The chain employs TRBV18 and TRBJ2-5; 7 bases fit TRBD1. CDR1 KGHSH and CDR2 LQKENI come from the germline V gene. The CDR3 has 14 residues. V shed 4 bases and J 2 bases; nucleotides not matched to a gene: 4. The CDR3 DNA is TGTGCCAGCTCACGCCTGGGACAGCAAGAGACCCAGTACTTC. Translating gives CASSRLGQQETQYF.

The chain uses TRBV6-1 and TRBJ2-7, with 9 bases aligning to TRBD1. Germline assignment: CDR1 MNHNS and CDR2 SASEGT. Germline trimming cut 1 base from V and 4 bases from J; bases unmatched to any gene: 11. The CDR3 has 17 amino acids. The CDR3 coding sequence is TGTGCCAGCAGTGAAGGTCGCTACCGGGACAGGGTGTACGAGCAGTACTTC. As protein: CASSEGRYRDRVYEQYF.

The chain carries TRBV13 and TRBJ2-7, with D unresolved. Trimming removed 3 bases from V and 6 bases from J, with 9 bases in between. The CDR3 runs to 12 residues. CDR1 and CDR2 from the germline V gene are PRHDT and FYEKMQ (reference sequence). CDR3 protein: CASSFDASEQYF. DNA for the CDR3: TGTGCCAGCAGCTTCGATGCCAGCGAGCAGTACTTC.

The chain uses TRBV23-1 and TRBJ1-4, with D possibly being TRBD1 (6 bases). TRBV23-1 is an ORF, and what it does is uncertain. The CDR3 has 15 amino acids. V lost 3 bases to trimming and J lost 5 bases, with 13 bases between them. The CDR3, as DNA: TGCGCCAGCAGTCAGGGGGCAGGTCAGAATGAAAAACTGTTTTTT. Protein: CASSQGAGQNEKLFF.

This chain joins TRBV5-1 and TRBJ2-7, with TRBD2 matching 7 bases. The V and J ends lost 4 bases and 3 bases, in that order; junction bases with no gene match: 10. The germline V gene encodes CDR1 SGHRS and CDR2 YFSETQ. The CDR3 loop spans 15 amino acids. DNA of the CDR3: TGCGCCAGCAGCCCCGCCAGGCGCGGGAGCTACGAGCAGTACTTC. Translation: CASSPARRGSYEQYF.

V gene TRBV5-4 combines with J gene TRBJ1-2; D is perhaps TRBD1 (5 bases). The CDR3 is made up of 14 amino acids. CDR1 is SGHNT, CDR2 YYREEE, per germline (reference sequence). Trimming cost V 4 bases and J 3 bases, with 13 bases left between them. CDR3 DNA: TGTGCCAGCAGCACCCAGGGTCGGGACTATGGCTACACCTTC. Translating gives CASSTQGRDYGYTF.

The V gene is TRBV30, the J gene TRBJ1-1; D gene uncertain. The CDR3 covers 16 residues. V was trimmed by 0 bases and J by 0 bases, leaving 14 bases between them. Germline V gene sequence: CDR1 GTSNPN, CDR2 SVGIG (reference sequence). In DNA form, the CDR3 reads TGTGCCTGGAGTGTGGCGGGCCGGCTCATGAACACTGAAGCTTTCTTT. It translates to CAWSVAGRLMNTEAFF.

This clone was seen more than once but under ten times. The chain uses TRBV4-2 and TRBJ2-1, with D perhaps TRBD2 (7 bases). This CDR3 spans 16 amino acids. Germline V gene data show CDR1 as LGHNA and CDR2 as YNFKEQ. The V gene lost 0 bases and the J gene lost 6 bases, with 15 bases spanning the gap. The CDR3, as DNA: TGTGCCAGCAGCCAAGATGGGGGGGGCCGACTCAATGAGCAGTTCTTC. Translated: CASSQDGGGRLNEQFF.

The chain joins TRBV18 to TRBJ1-2; 7 bases are shared with TRBD1. Germline assignment: CDR1 KGHSH and CDR2 LQKENI. CDR3 length: 17 residues. V lost 0 bases to trimming and J lost 2 bases; unmatched junction nucleotides: 9. In DNA form, the CDR3 reads TGTGCCAGCTCACCACCGTCAGGGGGTAAGAAGAACTATGGCTACACCTTC. Encoded protein: CASSPPSGGKKNYGYTF.

The table lists this clone with a few counts. The chain is built from TRBV6-6 and TRBJ1-5; 7 nucleotides match TRBD1. J lost 5 bases, V lost 1 base, and 2 bases had no gene match. The CDR3 covers 14 residues. Germline-derived CDR1 and CDR2 are MNHNY and SVGAGI (reference sequence). This CDR3 is CASSYFDRDQPQHF. In DNA, the CDR3 is TGTGCCAGCAGTTACTTTGACAGGGATCAGCCCCAGCATTTT.

V and J are TRBV29-1 and TRBJ1-5; D is possibly TRBD1 (5 bases). The V gene lost 6 bases and the J gene lost 11 bases, with 8 bases spanning the gap. This CDR3 region has 9 residues. Germline-derived CDR1 and CDR2 are SQVTM and ANQGSEA. The CDR3 loop reads CSVGEAQHF. CDR3 in DNA: TGCAGCGTGGGGGAGGCCCAGCATTTT.

This clone was detected only once. The J gene is TRBJ2-5, the V gene TRBV7-9; 7 positions match TRBD1. CDR1 is SEHNR and CDR2 is FQNEAQ in the germline V gene (reference sequence). J was trimmed by 5 bases and V by 2 bases; bases with no gene match: 5. The CDR3 loop spans 14 amino acids. The DNA of the CDR3 is TGTGCCAGCAGCTTATCCCCGACAGGGGAGACCCAGTACTTC. It specifies CASSLSPTGETQYF.

The V call is TRBV5-5, the J call TRBJ2-3, with 7 bases identical to TRBD2. The CDR3 sequence is 16 residues long. Trimming removed 0 bases from V and 0 bases from J; junction bases left unmatched: 4. Germline V gives CDR1 SGHKS, CDR2 YYEKEE (reference sequence). The CDR3 region is CASSLVGRGSTDTQYF. The DNA for the CDR3 is TGTGCCAGCAGCTTGGTAGGGCGGGGGAGCACAGATACGCAGTATTTT.

The chain uses TRBV27 and TRBJ2-7; 11 bases agree with TRBD1. Germline assignment: CDR1 MNHEY and CDR2 SMNVEV (reference sequence). V shed 5 bases, J shed 3 bases, and the junction held 18 bases outside the gene matches. The CDR3 runs to 19 residues. Here the CDR3 DNA reads TGTGCCAGCAGTCCAGACGATCCACTGGGACAGGGGGTGGTCTACGAGCAGTACTTC. It is translated as CASSPDDPLGQGVVYEQYF.

This sequence joins TRBV5-1 and TRBJ2-7; D may be TRBD1 (6 bases). Germline CDR1 reads SGHRS; CDR2 reads YFSETQ. V was clipped by 4 bases and J by 1 base, with 12 bases between them. The CDR3 is 14 amino acids. CDR3 amino acids: CASSGYRESYEQYF. CDR3 nucleotide sequence: TGCGCCAGCAGCGGATACAGGGAGTCCTACGAGCAGTACTTC.